The TCR beta chain under discussion was sequenced for a study of T-cell reconstitution after alpha-beta-depleted transplantation in children. Study outcomes and limitations: Reportedly, roughly two months post-transplant, alpha-beta T cells arose from several hundred expanded graft clones.

Concerning this clonotype itself: The antigen remains undetermined.

Unique molecular identifiers were incorporated into the prepared TCRbeta library. TCRdb ran MiXCR on the PCR reads and lists one entry per CDR3 protein. This sample yields hundreds of thousands of distinct CDR3 sequences, of which 23% are seen a single time; over 12% belongs to the top ten. CDR3 length equals 15 residues. V lost 5 bases to trimming and J lost 4 bases, with 14 bases between them. Germline V gene sequence: CDR1 MNHNS, CDR2 SASEGT. Sequencing was performed on PBMCs, mostly from graft donor cells, taken 360 days after TCRalphabeta/CD19-depleted stem cell transplant. This sequence joins TRBV6-1 and TRBJ1-4, with D maybe TRBD1 (6 bases). The clonotype comes from a boy in the first two years of life who had a stem cell transplant for acute myeloid leukemia, so the T cells may come from the graft donor. The CDR3, as DNA: TGTGCCAGCAGTATTACTACAGGGAATAATGAAAAACTGTTTTTT. Translated: CASSITTGNNEKLFF.